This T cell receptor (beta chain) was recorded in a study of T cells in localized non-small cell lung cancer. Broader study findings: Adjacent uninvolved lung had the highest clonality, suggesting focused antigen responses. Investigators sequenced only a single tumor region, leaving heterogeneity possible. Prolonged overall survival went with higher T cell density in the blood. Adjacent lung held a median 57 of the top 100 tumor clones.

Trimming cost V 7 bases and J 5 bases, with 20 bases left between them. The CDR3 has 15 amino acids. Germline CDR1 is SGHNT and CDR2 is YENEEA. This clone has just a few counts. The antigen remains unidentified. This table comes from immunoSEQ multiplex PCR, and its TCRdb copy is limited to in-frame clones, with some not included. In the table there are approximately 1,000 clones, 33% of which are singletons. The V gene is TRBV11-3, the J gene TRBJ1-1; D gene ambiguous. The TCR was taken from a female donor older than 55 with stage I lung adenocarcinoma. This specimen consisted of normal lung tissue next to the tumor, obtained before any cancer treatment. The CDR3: CASTSGGEVGTEAFF. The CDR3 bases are TGTGCCAGCACCAGTGGTGGGGAAGTGGGGACTGAAGCTTTCTTT.